The sequence of this T cell receptor beta chain was determined in a study of T-cell reconstitution after alpha-beta-depleted transplantation in children. Notes on the study in general: In some patients, recipient T cells and intrathymic progenitors surviving conditioning explained high day-60 diversity. Reportedly, alpha-beta T cells present about two months post-transplant originated from several hundred expanded clones of graft origin. T cells produced anew were the main source of T-cell counts and diversity one year after transplant.

Worth noting for this clonotype: Its target is unknown.

It was with unique molecular identifiers that the TCRbeta library was prepared. Using its own MiXCR run on the PCR reads, TCRdb lists one record per CDR3 protein. Of about 830,000 distinct CDR3 sequences in the sample, about 15% were seen once. V lost 8 bases and J 0 bases, leaving 19 bases between the germline ends. This CDR3 has 17 amino acids. Germline CDR1 MNHEY, CDR2 SMNVEV (reference sequence). The chain has TRBV27 and TRBJ2-2; no definite D call. This clonotype was sampled from a male patient aged 10 to 17 who had a stem cell transplant for acute lymphoblastic leukemia, so the T cells may come from the graft donor. Sequencing used PBMCs, mostly from graft donor cells, obtained 360 days after TCRalphabeta/CD19-depleted stem cell transplant. The CDR3 DNA reads TGTGCCAGCCGCCGGTACCTGGAAACTTCGAACACCGGGGAGCTGTTTTTT. This sequence encodes CASRRYLETSNTGELFF.